One and the same sample provided the 16 T cell receptor beta chains below, sequenced in a study of cytomegalovirus exposure and HLA in healthy donors. The primer mix had 60 Vbeta and 13 Jbeta primers. Libraries were prepared by immunoSEQ multiplex PCR; TCRdb keeps only in-frame clonotypes and omits some of them. The sample holds roughly 200,000 clones; roughly 80% are singletons and the top ten take 2.5% to 3%. The sample comprised PBMCs. These receptor sequences come from a man younger than 40 in good health and CMV-seronegative.

The CDR3 loop is CAIAGGRTDTQYF. As DNA, the CDR3 is TGTGCCATCGCGGGGGGGAGGACAGATACGCAGTATTTT. This sequence joins TRBV7-8 and TRBJ2-3; 9 bases are a match to TRBD2. V dropped 10 bases and J dropped 3; count of bases not matched to a gene: 5. Per germline, CDR1 SGHVS and CDR2 FQNEAQ. The CDR3 is 13 amino acids. Combining the CDR3 with reference TRBV7-8 and TRBJ2-3 gives the whole variable domain GAGVSQSPRYKVAKRGQDVALRCDPISGHVSLFWYQQALGQGPEFLTYFQNEAQLDKSGLPSDRFFAERPEGSVSTLKIQRTQQEDSAVYLCAIAGGRTDTQYFGPGTRLTVL.

This chain links TRBV18 with TRBJ2-3, with 8 bases matching TRBD2. With 5 bases clipped from V and 0 bases from J, the junction kept 4 bases outside the gene matches. The CDR3 consists of 15 residues. CDR1 is KGHSH, CDR2 LQKENI, per germline. The CDR3 nucleotides read TGTGCCAGCTCATTGCGCGGGGGGAGCACAGATACGCAGTATTTT. This codes for CASSLRGGSTDTQYF.

This clone appeared once. V is TRBV6-1 and J is TRBJ2-5; TRBD2 aligns across 7 bases. In germline, CDR1 is MNHNS, CDR2 SASEGT. The CDR3 has 13 amino acids. V dropped 7 bases and J dropped 3; count of bases not matched to a gene: 5. CDR3 bases: TGTGCCAGCATCCCCCGGGGGGAAGAGACCCAGTACTTC. Residues: CASIPRGEETQYF.

In regard to this clone: At one end the junction does not follow the germline gene, possibly because of a read error. The chain couples TRBV7-3 to TRBJ1-2, with D possibly TRBD1 on 6 matching bases. CDR1 is SGHTA, CDR2 FQGTGA, per germline. The CDR3 extends over 17 amino acids. CDR3 DNA sequence: TGTGCCAGCAGCTTAAAGCCTCGGGGGGCCGGGGACTATAGCTACACCTTC. Translation: CASSLKPRGAGDYSYTF.

This clone was seen more than once but under ten times. Other nucleotide sequences from this sample produce the same CDR3. The V and J genes are TRBV4-1 and TRBJ1-6; TRBD1 aligns across 7 bases. The CDR3 extends over 13 amino acids. Germline V gene data show CDR1 as MGHRA and CDR2 as YSYEKL. J was trimmed by 10 bases and V by 0 bases; bases with no gene match: 0. The CDR3 DNA sequence: TGCGCCAGCAGCCAAGAGACAGGGTCACCCCTCCACTTT. Residues: CASSQETGSPLHF.

This sequence joins TRBV11-2 and TRBJ2-3; 11 bases line up with TRBD2. The V gene's germline CDR1 is SGHAT and CDR2 FQNNGV. This CDR3 contains 18 residues. V gave up 1 base and J gave up 0 bases; unmatched junction bases: 6. The CDR3 nucleotides read TGTGCCAGCAGCTTAGCGGGTAGCGGGGGGGAGAGCACAGATACGCAGTATTTT. It translates to CASSLAGSGGESTDTQYF. Supplemented by reference TRBV11-2 and TRBJ2-3, the full variable domain reads EAGVAQSPRYKIIEKRQSVAFWCNPISGHATLYWYQQILGQGPKLLIQFQNNGVVDDSQLPKDRFSAERLKGVDSTLKIQPAKLEDSAVYLCASSLAGSGGESTDTQYFGPGTRLTVL.

The chain combines TRBV19 with TRBJ1-4, with 8 bases aligning to TRBD1. Germline trimming cut 1 base from V and 10 bases from J; bases unmatched to any gene: 14. The CDR3 has 17 amino acids. Germline V CDR1 and CDR2: LNHDA, SQIVND (reference sequence). CDR3 sequence reads: CASSIGPGGALGGKLFF. The CDR3 bases are TGTGCCAGTAGTATAGGCCCAGGGGGCGCTTTGGGAGGAAAACTGTTTTTT. Full variable domain (missing parts from reference TRBV19 and TRBJ1-4): DGGITQSPKYLFRKEGQNVTLSCEQNLNHDAMYWYRQDPGQGLRLIYYSQIVNDFQKGDIAEGYSVSREKKESFPLTVTSAQKNPTAFYLCASSIGPGGALGGKLFFGSGTQLSVL.

This clone was detected only a few times. Other DNA variants within this sample encode the same CDR3. CDR3 in DNA: TGTGCCAGCAGTTTAGGGCAGGGGGGTGGTGGCTACACCTTC. Translation: CASSLGQGGGGYTF. The chain recombines TRBV28 with TRBJ1-2, with 7 bases lining up with TRBD1. The CDR3 spans 14 residues. Germline V CDR1 and CDR2: MDHEN, SYDVKM. Losses at the gene ends were 2 bases for V and 7 bases for J; bases not matched to a gene: 7.

The sample holds a few counts of this clone. The V and J genes are TRBV28 and TRBJ1-5; TRBD1 matches at 8 bases. The length of the CDR3 is 14 residues. The germline V gene has CDR1 MDHEN and CDR2 SYDVKM. J was trimmed by 5 bases and V by 5 bases; bases with no gene match: 5. The CDR3 bases are TGTGCCAGCAGTATCCGACAGGGGCATCAGCCCCAGCATTTT. Its protein is CASSIRQGHQPQHF.

V gene TRBV6-1 combines with J gene TRBJ2-7; D is perhaps TRBD1 (5 bases). The V gene lost 5 bases and the J gene lost 5 bases, with 13 bases spanning the gap. The germline V gene has CDR1 MNHNS and CDR2 SASEGT. The CDR3 covers 13 residues. The CDR3 DNA sequence: TGTGCCAGCAGTCCCCACAGGCAGGACGAGCAGTACTTC. Translated: CASSPHRQDEQYF.

The rearrangement links TRBV5-5 to TRBJ1-2; no firm D call. This CDR3 region has 18 residues. The germline CDR1 and CDR2 sequences are SGHKS and YYEKEE (reference sequence). V dropped 1 base and J dropped 6 bases, with 25 bases sitting between them. CDR3 in amino acids: CASSLTWEPEFLRDGYTF. CDR3 coding DNA: TGTGCCAGCAGCTTGACCTGGGAGCCGGAATTCCTTCGTGATGGCTACACCTTC.

This clone came up once. The CDR3: CSVEGQSFHGYTF. CDR3 nucleotides: TGCAGCGTTGAAGGACAGAGCTTTCATGGCTACACCTTC. The chain uses TRBV29-1 and TRBJ1-2; the D gene is possibly TRBD1 (5 bases). The CDR3 totals 13 residues. V was trimmed by 1 base and J by 6 bases, leaving 12 bases between them. Per germline, CDR1 SQVTM and CDR2 ANQGSEA.

There are a few counts of this clone. The chain employs TRBV9 and TRBJ1-6; 8 bases are a match to TRBD1. Trimming at V came to 4 bases and at J to 2 bases, leaving 5 bases not matched to a gene. The V gene's germline CDR1 is SGDLS and CDR2 YYNGEE. The CDR3 has 16 residues. The CDR3 loop is CASSKNRGAYNSPLHF. For the CDR3, the DNA is TGTGCCAGCAGCAAAAACAGGGGGGCCTATAATTCACCCCTCCACTTT.

V usage is TRBV7-2 and J usage is TRBJ2-3; possible D gene TRBD2, 6 bases. The CDR3 runs to 13 residues. V was shortened by 5 bases and J by 5 bases, with 11 bases between the two germline ends. Germline lookup yields CDR1 SGHTA and CDR2 FQGNSA. The CDR3 reads CASSAPGLDTQYF. As DNA, the CDR3 is TGTGCCAGCAGCGCACCGGGACTAGATACGCAGTATTTT.

CDR3 sequence reads: CASSLYREYGYTF. In DNA form, the CDR3 reads TGTGCCAGCAGCTTATACCGGGAGTATGGCTACACCTTC. The chain joins TRBV5-4 to TRBJ1-2; D not certain. The CDR3 has 13 residues. V was cut by 2 bases and J by 5 bases, with 10 bases left in between. From germline, CDR1 is SGHNT and CDR2 YYREEE (reference sequence).

This clone was found once. V gene TRBV5-1 combines with J gene TRBJ2-3; TRBD2 aligns across 9 bases. Losses at the gene ends were 0 bases for V and 2 bases for J; bases not matched to a gene: 7. The CDR3 loop spans 17 amino acids. Germline loops: CDR1 SGHRS, CDR2 YFSETQ. For the CDR3, the DNA is TGCGCCAGCAGCTTGGACGTTAGCGGGAGAATCACAGATACGCAGTATTTT. Protein: CASSLDVSGRITDTQYF.